The 20 T cell receptor beta chains given below trace back to one sample, sequenced in a study of blood T cell repertoires in COVID-19. Method: immunoSEQ multiplex PCR; TCRdb's copy keeps in-frame clones and lacks some. The sample has 60,000 to 80,000 clones, roughly 90% seen once. The sequencing sample was made of peripheral blood. Receptor source: a woman of 80 years or more with acute or convalescent COVID-19.

The genes are TRBV19 and TRBJ1-2, with 9 nucleotides matching TRBD1. The CDR3 spans 12 residues. Germline CDR1 LNHDA, CDR2 SQIVND (reference sequence). Trimming took 4 bases from V and 8 from J; bases not matched to a gene: 2. The chain's CDR3 is CASSRTGVGYTF. The CDR3 region has the DNA TGTGCCAGTAGTAGGACAGGGGTAGGCTACACCTTC.

V gene TRBV7-2 combines with J gene TRBJ2-5, with D possibly being TRBD1 (6 bases). Trimming stripped 5 bases from V and 5 bases from J, with 9 bases between. This CDR3 contains 12 residues. The germline V gene has CDR1 SGHTA and CDR2 FQGNSA. CDR3 region: CASSEGGETQYF. The CDR3 DNA reads as TGTGCCAGCAGCGAAGGGGGTGAGACCCAGTACTTC.

The rearrangement links TRBV5-6 to TRBJ1-2; maybe TRBD1 (5 bases). CDR3 length equals 14 residues. V was cut by 2 bases and J by 5 bases, with 13 bases left in between. The germline gives CDR1 SGHDT, CDR2 YYEEEE. The CDR3 loop reads CASSFRQGPYGYTF. The CDR3 DNA is TGTGCCAGCAGCTTTAGGCAGGGCCCTTATGGCTACACCTTC.

V is TRBV5-1 and J is TRBJ2-2; possible D gene TRBD1, 7 bases. Germline V gives CDR1 SGHRS, CDR2 YFSETQ. The V gene lost 4 bases and the J gene lost 3 bases, with 19 bases spanning the gap. The CDR3 extends over 17 amino acids. The CDR3 sequence is CASSRTEGQRDTGELFF. In DNA form, the CDR3 reads TGCGCCAGCAGCCGTACGGAGGGACAGCGCGACACCGGGGAGCTGTTTTTT.

This clone showed up just once. The genes are TRBV5-1 and TRBJ2-6, with 10 bases aligning to TRBD1. CDR1 and CDR2 from the germline V gene are SGHRS and YFSETQ. CDR3 length: 17 residues. V dropped 0 bases and J dropped 1; count of bases not matched to a gene: 1. Here the CDR3 DNA reads TGCGCCAGCAGCTTGGGACAGGGGGCTTCTGGGGCCAACGTCCTGACTTTC. Its protein product is CASSLGQGASGANVLTF.

This rearrangement joins TRBV7-9 to TRBJ2-1; maybe TRBD1 (5 bases). V was shortened by 5 bases and J by 6 bases, with 14 bases between the two germline ends. Germline CDR1 reads SEHNR; CDR2 reads FQNEAQ (reference sequence). The CDR3 consists of 14 residues. CDR3 region: CASSTGFQGNEQFF. As DNA, the CDR3 is TGTGCCAGCAGCACCGGCTTCCAGGGCAATGAGCAGTTCTTC.

This clone was detected a few times. The chain has TRBV5-5 and TRBJ2-2; 7 bases align to TRBD1. The germline V gene has CDR1 SGHKS and CDR2 YYEKEE (reference sequence). V lost 0 bases and J lost 5; bases outside the gene matches: 4. This CDR3 spans 15 amino acids. CDR3: CASSLGRGLTGELFF. The CDR3 DNA follows: TGTGCCAGCAGCTTGGGTAGGGGGCTTACCGGGGAGCTGTTTTTT.

CDR3 DNA sequence: TGTGCCAGCTCACTTGGGGCTGGCACTGAAGCTTTCTTT. Its translation is CASSLGAGTEAFF. The chain recombines TRBV18 with TRBJ1-1; maybe TRBD1 (5 bases). Trimming pared 4 bases from V and 4 bases from J, leaving 10 bases between. Germline lookup yields CDR1 KGHSH and CDR2 LQKENI. The CDR3 covers 13 residues.

The chain uses TRBV15 and TRBJ2-5, with D uncertain. Germline-derived CDR1 and CDR2 are LNHNV and YYDKDF (reference sequence). The germline V and J ends were trimmed by 1 base and 10 bases, with 10 bases remaining between them. CDR3 length: 12 residues. The CDR3 reads CATSRVPGDQYF. Written as DNA, the CDR3 is TGTGCCACCAGCAGAGTCCCCGGTGACCAGTACTTC. Looking up the rest from reference TRBV15 and TRBJ2-5 gives the full variable domain: DAMVIQNPRYQVTQFGKPVTLSCSQTLNHNVMYWYQQKSSQAPKLLFHYYDKDFNNEADTPDNFQSRRPNTSFCFLDIRSPGLGDTAMYLCATSRVPGDQYFGPGTRLLVL.

CDR3 in amino acids: CASSPPTVNTEAFF. The CDR3 DNA follows: TGTGCCAGCAGTCCGCCGACAGTGAACACTGAAGCTTTCTTT. The V gene is TRBV6-6, the J gene TRBJ1-1; D perhaps matches TRBD1 (5 bases). Per germline, CDR1 MNHNY and CDR2 SVGAGI (reference sequence). The CDR3 is 14 residues long. V gave up 5 bases and J gave up 0 bases, with 10 bases separating them.

The chain joins TRBV7-8 to TRBJ2-6; 12 positions agree with TRBD2. The ends lost 1 base at V and 0 bases at J; junction bases unmatched: 1. The CDR3 spans 18 residues. Germline CDR1 and CDR2: SGHVS and FQNEAQ. In nucleotides, the CDR3 is TGTGCCAGCAGCTTAGTGACTAGCGGGAGCTCTGGGGCCAACGTCCTGACTTTC. Translating gives CASSLVTSGSSGANVLTF.

This rearrangement joins TRBV15 to TRBJ1-2, with TRBD1 matching 9 bases. This CDR3 spans 15 amino acids. The germline gives CDR1 LNHNV, CDR2 YYDKDF (reference sequence). J lost 6 bases, V lost 1 base, and 6 bases had no gene match. CDR3 amino acids: CATSRAAGTGHGYTF. As DNA, the CDR3 is TGTGCCACCAGCAGAGCAGCCGGGACAGGGCATGGCTACACCTTC.

This clone was found once. The chain links TRBV7-9 to TRBJ2-2, with 7 bases fitting TRBD2. V was clipped by 7 bases and J by 1 base; unmatched bases: 6. The CDR3 is 15 amino acids. Germline values: CDR1 SEHNR, CDR2 FQNEAQ (reference sequence). CDR3 region: CASNERGLNTGELFF. The CDR3 bases are TGTGCCAGCAACGAGCGGGGCTTGAACACCGGGGAGCTGTTTTTT.

J is TRBJ1-6 and V is TRBV4-2; 8 bases map to TRBD1. This CDR3 contains 15 residues. The germline gives CDR1 LGHNA, CDR2 YNFKEQ. The V gene end was trimmed by 1 base and the J gene end by 14 bases; junction bases not matched to a gene: 10. The CDR3 loop is CASSQVRGPGGALHF. CDR3 bases: TGTGCCAGCAGCCAAGTCAGGGGGCCAGGGGGGGCCCTCCACTTT.

The chain combines TRBV7-2 with TRBJ1-1; D gene uncertain. The CDR3 totals 13 residues. Trimming removed 1 base at V and 8 bases at J, with 11 bases between. Germline V gene data show CDR1 as SGHTA and CDR2 as FQGNSA. Here the CDR3 DNA reads TGTGCCAGCAGCTTAGTACCGCGAAACGAAGCTTTCTTT. Protein product: CASSLVPRNEAFF.

The rearrangement joins TRBV20-1 to TRBJ2-3; TRBD2 agrees at 10 bases. The CDR3 sequence is 15 residues long. Trimming at V came to 3 bases and at J to 4 bases, leaving 7 bases not matched to a gene. The germline V gene has CDR1 DFQATT and CDR2 SNEGSKA (reference sequence). CDR3 sequence: CSASPGLADSDTQYF. The CDR3 DNA is TGCAGTGCTAGTCCTGGACTAGCGGATTCAGATACGCAGTATTTT.

This clone is a singleton in its sample. The chain couples TRBV7-9 to TRBJ1-2, with 7 bases identical to TRBD1. Germline assignment: CDR1 SEHNR and CDR2 FQNEAQ (reference sequence). Trimming took 5 bases from V and 8 from J; bases not matched to a gene: 14. This CDR3 comprises 15 residues. The CDR3 is CASSRNVQTGLGYTF. In DNA, the CDR3 is TGTGCCAGCAGCCGAAACGTCCAGACAGGGTTGGGCTACACCTTC.

The chain carries TRBV21-1 and TRBJ1-5; TRBD1 is the table's D call and was not checked against the DNA. TRBV21-1 is a pseudogene locus. This CDR3 is 15 amino acids long. Written as DNA, the CDR3 is TGTGCCAGCAGGGAGGACAGTTATAGCAATCAGCCCCAGCATTTT. Protein: CASREDSYSNQPQHF.

The chain couples TRBV7-8 to TRBJ1-5; possibly TRBD1 for D (5 bases). The V gene lost 2 bases and the J gene lost 2 bases, with 13 bases spanning the gap. The CDR3 is made up of 16 amino acids. The germline gives CDR1 SGHVS, CDR2 FQNEAQ. The CDR3, as DNA: TGTGCCAGCAGCTTAATGATAAGGGGCGGCAATCAGCCCCAGCATTTT. It translates to CASSLMIRGGNQPQHF.

This sequence joins TRBV7-9 and TRBJ1-5; no clear D. Germline V gene data show CDR1 as SEHNR and CDR2 as FQNEAQ (reference sequence). V dropped 8 bases and J dropped 1 base, with 18 bases sitting between them. The CDR3 contains 16 residues. The CDR3 bases are TGTGCCAGCGGGGATGACGGGGAATCAAGCAATCAGCCCCAGCATTTT. This translates into CASGDDGESSNQPQHF.